This T cell receptor beta chain was profiled in a study of blood T cell repertoires in COVID-19. After removal of 5 bases from V and 9 bases from J, the junction contained 12 bases not matched to a gene. This CDR3 is built from 15 residues. The V gene's germline CDR1 is SGHVS and CDR2 FQNEAQ. This clone was counted ten times or more. The protocol was immunoSEQ multiplex PCR, while the TCRdb copy is restricted to in-frame clones and leaves out a portion. The top ten clones hold more than 7.5% of a sample with fewer than 200,000 clones, around 84% of them seen once. The gene calls are TRBV7-8 and TRBJ2-4; TRBD1 aligns across 8 bases. This receptor was obtained from a woman aged 60-75 years with COVID-19, enrolled during active disease. The sample consisted of peripheral blood. The CDR3 loop reads CASSPQTGVGGIQYF. CDR3 sequence (DNA): TGTGCCAGCAGCCCACAGACAGGGGTCGGGGGCATTCAGTACTTC.